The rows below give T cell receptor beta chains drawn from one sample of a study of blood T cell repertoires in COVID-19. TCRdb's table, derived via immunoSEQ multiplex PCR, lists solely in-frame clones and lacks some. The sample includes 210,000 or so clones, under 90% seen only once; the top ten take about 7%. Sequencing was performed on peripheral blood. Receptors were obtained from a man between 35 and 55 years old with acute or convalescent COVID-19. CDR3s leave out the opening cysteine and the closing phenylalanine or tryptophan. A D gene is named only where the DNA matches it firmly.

CDR3 protein: ASSRSDGISGNTIY
D gene: NA
J gene: TRBJ1-3
V gene: TRBV4-2

CDR3 protein: ASSQVPGGTGELF
D gene: NA
J gene: TRBJ2-2
V gene: TRBV4-3

CDR3 protein: ASSSGTGTGYT
D gene: TRBD1
J gene: TRBJ1-2
V gene: TRBV5-1

CDR3 protein: AVQLGTPPYEQY
D gene: NA
J gene: TRBJ2-7
V gene: TRBV6-5

CDR3 protein: ASSQYNEQF
D gene: NA
J gene: TRBJ2-1
V gene: TRBV27

CDR3 protein: ASSFPGQGAGAAIYEQY
D gene: TRBD1
J gene: TRBJ2-7
V gene: TRBV28

CDR3 protein: ASSPPAGFGANVLT
D gene: NA
J gene: TRBJ2-6
V gene: TRBV18

CDR3 protein: ASRDHRGRGETQY
D gene: TRBD1
J gene: TRBJ2-5
V gene: TRBV6-5

CDR3 protein: ASSLGSNYGYT
D gene: NA
J gene: TRBJ1-2
V gene: TRBV5-1

CDR3 protein: ASSRGGAGPDTQY
D gene: TRBD2
J gene: TRBJ2-3
V gene: TRBV3-1/TRBV3-2

CDR3 protein: ASSSLRAYEQY
D gene: NA
J gene: TRBJ2-7
V gene: TRBV5-1

CDR3 protein: ASSLGGGKGTEAF
D gene: NA
J gene: TRBJ1-1
V gene: TRBV11-2

CDR3 protein: ASTGQPQGYGYT
D gene: NA
J gene: TRBJ1-2
V gene: TRBV6-5

CDR3 protein: ASSDWAAEGPYEQY
D gene: NA
J gene: TRBJ2-7
V gene: TRBV10-1

CDR3 protein: AWRRDRGGHGYT
D gene: TRBD1
J gene: TRBJ1-2
V gene: TRBV30

CDR3 protein: ASSLGGTGRGKLF
D gene: NA
J gene: TRBJ1-4
V gene: TRBV21-1

CDR3 protein: ASSRTVNTEAF
D gene: NA
J gene: TRBJ1-1
V gene: TRBV19

CDR3 protein: ASRSQGSGANVLT
D gene: NA
J gene: TRBJ2-6
V gene: TRBV28

CDR3 protein: ASSPVAGELF
D gene: NA
J gene: TRBJ2-2
V gene: TRBV6-2/TRBV6-3

CDR3 protein: ASSLLDREVHEQY
D gene: TRBD1
J gene: TRBJ2-7
V gene: TRBV5-1

CDR3 protein: AWSVASGTDTQY
D gene: NA
J gene: TRBJ2-3
V gene: TRBV30